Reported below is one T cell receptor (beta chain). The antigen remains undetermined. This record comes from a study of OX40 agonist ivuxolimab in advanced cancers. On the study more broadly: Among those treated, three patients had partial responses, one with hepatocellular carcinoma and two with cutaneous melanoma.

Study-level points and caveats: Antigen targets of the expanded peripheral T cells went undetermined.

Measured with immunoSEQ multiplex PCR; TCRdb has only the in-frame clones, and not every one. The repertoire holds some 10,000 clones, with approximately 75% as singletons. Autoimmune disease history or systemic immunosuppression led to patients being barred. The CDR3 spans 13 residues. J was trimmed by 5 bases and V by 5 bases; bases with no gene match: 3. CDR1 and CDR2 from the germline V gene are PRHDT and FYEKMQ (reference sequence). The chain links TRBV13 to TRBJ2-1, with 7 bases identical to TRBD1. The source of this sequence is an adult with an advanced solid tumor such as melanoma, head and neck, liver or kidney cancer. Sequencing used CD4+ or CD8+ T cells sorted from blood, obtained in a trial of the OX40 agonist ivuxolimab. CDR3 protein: CASSPDRDNEQFF. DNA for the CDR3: TGTGCCAGCAGCCCCGACAGGGACAATGAGCAGTTCTTC. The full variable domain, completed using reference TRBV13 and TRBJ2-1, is AAGVIQSPRHLIKEKRETATLKCYPIPRHDTVYWYQQGPGQDPQFLISFYEKMQSDKGSIPDRFSAQQFSDYHSELNMSSLELGDSALYFCASSPDRDNEQFFGPGTRLTVL.